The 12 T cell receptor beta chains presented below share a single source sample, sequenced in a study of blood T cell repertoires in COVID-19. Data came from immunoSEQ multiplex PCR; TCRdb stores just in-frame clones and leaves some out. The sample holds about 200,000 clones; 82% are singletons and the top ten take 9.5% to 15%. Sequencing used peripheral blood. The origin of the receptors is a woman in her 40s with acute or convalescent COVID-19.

CDR3 residues: CASSLDRGAGYEQYF. CDR3 in DNA: TGTGCCAGCAGCTTAGACAGGGGCGCTGGCTACGAGCAGTACTTC. V and J are TRBV13 and TRBJ2-7, with TRBD1 identical over 7 bases. The germline V gene has CDR1 PRHDT and CDR2 FYEKMQ (reference sequence). The CDR3 totals 15 residues. Trimming removed 1 base from V and 3 bases from J; junction bases left unmatched: 6. Full variable domain (rest looked up from reference TRBV13 and TRBJ2-7): AAGVIQSPRHLIKEKRETATLKCYPIPRHDTVYWYQQGPGQDPQFLISFYEKMQSDKGSIPDRFSAQQFSDYHSELNMSSLELGDSALYFCASSLDRGAGYEQYFGPGTRLTVT.

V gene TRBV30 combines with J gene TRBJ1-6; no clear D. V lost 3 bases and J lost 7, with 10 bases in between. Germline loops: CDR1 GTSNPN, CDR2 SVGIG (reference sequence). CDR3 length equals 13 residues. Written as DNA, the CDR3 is TGTGCCTGGAGCGGGTCCTGGAATTCACCCCTCCACTTT. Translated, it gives CAWSGSWNSPLHF.

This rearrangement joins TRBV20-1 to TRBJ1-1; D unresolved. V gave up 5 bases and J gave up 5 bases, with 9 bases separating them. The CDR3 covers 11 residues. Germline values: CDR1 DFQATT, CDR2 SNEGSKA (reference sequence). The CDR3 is CSAGRGTEAFF. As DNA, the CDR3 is TGCAGTGCTGGCCGGGGTACTGAAGCTTTCTTT.

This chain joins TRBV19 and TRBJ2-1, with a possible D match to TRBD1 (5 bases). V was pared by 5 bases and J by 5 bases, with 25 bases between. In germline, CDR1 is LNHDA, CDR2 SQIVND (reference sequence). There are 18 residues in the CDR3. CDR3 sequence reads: CASSRGQQASTRHNEQFF. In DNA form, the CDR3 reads TGTGCCAGTAGTCGAGGACAACAAGCGTCAACAAGACACAATGAGCAGTTCTTC. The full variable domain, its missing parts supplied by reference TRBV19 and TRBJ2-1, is DGGITQSPKYLFRKEGQNVTLSCEQNLNHDAMYWYRQDPGQGLRLIYYSQIVNDFQKGDIAEGYSVSREKKESFPLTVTSAQKNPTAFYLCASSRGQQASTRHNEQFFGPGTRLTVL.

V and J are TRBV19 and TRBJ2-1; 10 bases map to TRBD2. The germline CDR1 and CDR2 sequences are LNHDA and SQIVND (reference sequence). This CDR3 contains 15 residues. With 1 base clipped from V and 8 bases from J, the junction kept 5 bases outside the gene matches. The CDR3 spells CASSIGSGRADEQFF. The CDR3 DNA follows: TGTGCCAGTAGTATAGGCAGCGGGAGGGCCGATGAGCAGTTCTTC.

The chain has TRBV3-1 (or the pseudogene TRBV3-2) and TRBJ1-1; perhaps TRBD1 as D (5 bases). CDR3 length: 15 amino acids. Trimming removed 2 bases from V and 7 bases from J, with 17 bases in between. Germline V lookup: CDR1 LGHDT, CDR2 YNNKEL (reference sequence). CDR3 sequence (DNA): TGTGCCAGCAGCCAAAGCCAGGCCTGGGGGGGTGAAGCTTTCTTT. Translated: CASSQSQAWGGEAFF.

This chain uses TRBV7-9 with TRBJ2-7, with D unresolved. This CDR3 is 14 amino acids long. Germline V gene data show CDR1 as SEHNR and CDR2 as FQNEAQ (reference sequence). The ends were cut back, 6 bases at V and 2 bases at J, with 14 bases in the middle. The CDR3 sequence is CASSQTEQPYEQYF. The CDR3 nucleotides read TGTGCCAGCAGTCAAACAGAGCAACCCTACGAGCAGTACTTC.

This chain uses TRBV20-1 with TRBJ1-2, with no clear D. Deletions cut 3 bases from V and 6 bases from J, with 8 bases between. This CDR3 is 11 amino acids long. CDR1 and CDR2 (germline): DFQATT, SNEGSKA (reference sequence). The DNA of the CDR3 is TGCAGTGCTAGCGGGAATAATGGCTACACCTTC. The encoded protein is CSASGNNGYTF.

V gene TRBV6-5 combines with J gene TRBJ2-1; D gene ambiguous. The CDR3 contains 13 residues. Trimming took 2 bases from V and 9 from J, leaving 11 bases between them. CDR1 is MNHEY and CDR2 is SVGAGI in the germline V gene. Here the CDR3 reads CASSYTHLGEQFF. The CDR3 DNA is TGTGCCAGCAGTTACACACATCTTGGTGAGCAGTTCTTC.

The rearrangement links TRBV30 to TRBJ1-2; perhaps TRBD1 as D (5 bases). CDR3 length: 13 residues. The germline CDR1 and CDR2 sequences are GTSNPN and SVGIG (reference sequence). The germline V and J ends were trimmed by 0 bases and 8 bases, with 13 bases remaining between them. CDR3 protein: CAWSVNGREGYTF. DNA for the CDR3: TGTGCCTGGAGTGTTAACGGCAGGGAAGGCTACACCTTC. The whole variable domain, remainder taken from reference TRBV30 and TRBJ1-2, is SQTIHQWPATLVQPVGSPLSLECTVEGTSNPNLYWYRQAAGRGLQLLFYSVGIGQISSEVPQNLSASRPQDRQFILSSKKLLLSDSGFYLCAWSVNGREGYTFGSGTRLTVV.

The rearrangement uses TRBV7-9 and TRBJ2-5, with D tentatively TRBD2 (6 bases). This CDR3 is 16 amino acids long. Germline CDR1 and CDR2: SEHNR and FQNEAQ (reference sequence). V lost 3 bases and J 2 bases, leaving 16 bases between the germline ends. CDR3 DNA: TGTGCCAGCAGCTTTCGGCAGCTGGGGGGTCAAGAGACCCAGTACTTC. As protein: CASSFRQLGGQETQYF.

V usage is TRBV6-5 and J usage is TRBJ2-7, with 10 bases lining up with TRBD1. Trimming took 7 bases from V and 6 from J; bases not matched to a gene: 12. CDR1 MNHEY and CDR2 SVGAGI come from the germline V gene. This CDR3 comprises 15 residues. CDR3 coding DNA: TGTGCCAGCACCCTTGGAGGGACAGGGGCGGGCGAGCAGTACTTC. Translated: CASTLGGTGAGEQYF.